Listed below are T cell receptor beta chains from one sample, sequenced in a study of CD8 T cells in ankylosing spondylitis. Via MiXCR, TCRdb re-called the 5' RACE reads, giving one row per CDR3 protein. The sample lists under 150,000 distinct CDR3 sequences, about 13% occurring once. The sequencing sample was made of blood, either unsorted or a sorted T cell fraction (not recorded which). Every receptor here comes from a female donor with ankylosing spondylitis or in good health (not recorded which). CDR3s include the opening cysteine and the closing phenylalanine or tryptophan. Fields, in order: D gene, V gene, clone size, J gene, CDR3 DNA, CDR3 protein. A D gene is named only where the DNA matches it firmly. Clone size, where shown, is once, few, many, or a class for clones that have expanded.

.,TRBV20-1,few,TRBJ2-2,TGCAGTGCTAGAGATCCTCTTGGCGGGTTGGCGGGCACCGGGGAGCTGTTTTTT,CSARDPLGGLAGTGELFF
.,TRBV7-3,.,TRBJ2-5,TGTGCCAGCAGCATAGTAGGGTCGGAGACCCAGTACTTC,CASSIVGSETQYF
TRBD2,TRBV12-3/TRBV12-4,few,TRBJ2-3,TGTGCCAGCAAGCGGGAGGGCCGGACAGATACGCAGTATTTT,CASKREGRTDTQYF
.,TRBV24-1,few,TRBJ2-2,TGTGCCACCAGTGACGCCGGGGTCGGGGAGCTGTTTTTT,CATSDAGVGELFF
TRBD1,TRBV29-1,.,TRBJ2-7,TGCAGCGTTGAAGTGCCGGGACAGGGGAACGAGCAGTACTTC,CSVEVPGQGNEQYF
TRBD1,TRBV9,many,TRBJ2-7,TGTGCCAGCAGCGTAGAAGACAGGGGGGCGTTCAACGAGCAGTACTTC,CASSVEDRGAFNEQYF
.,TRBV20-1,many,TRBJ1-5,TGCAGTGCTAGTCGGGAAAAAGGCCCCAATCAGCCCCAGCATTTT,CSASREKGPNQPQHF
.,TRBV11-3,.,TRBJ2-5,TGTGCCAGCAGCTTAGGAGGGGGGGTAGAGACCCAGTACTTC,CASSLGGGVETQYF
.,TRBV12-3/TRBV12-4,many,TRBJ2-5,TGTGCCAGCAGTTTACCGGGGAAAGAGACCCAGTACTTC,CASSLPGKETQYF
.,TRBV20-1,.,TRBJ2-4,TGCAGTGCTGGAGGGGGAAAAGGGGACATTCAGTACTTC,CSAGGGKGDIQYF
.,TRBV10-3,few,TRBJ2-3,TGTGCCATCAGTGAGAGGGTCGGCGGGGGCCGGACGAGCACAGATACGCAGTATTTT,CAISERVGGGRTSTDTQYF
TRBD1,TRBV11-2,.,TRBJ2-4,TGTGCCAGCAGCTTGTGGGGACAGTCGACCAAAAACATTCAGTACTTC,CASSLWGQSTKNIQYF
.,TRBV5-1,.,TRBJ2-1,TGCGCCAGCAGCTTGACGATCGACGGACACAATGAGCAGTTCTTC,CASSLTIDGHNEQFF
.,TRBV12-3/TRBV12-4,many,TRBJ1-1,TGTGCCAGCAGTTTCCGCGATCAGGGAGCTTTCTTT,CASSFRDQGAFF
TRBD2,TRBV23-1,.,TRBJ2-2,TGCGCCAGCAGTCAATCTCTCGGGCTAGCGGGAGGGCCTGGCACCGGGGAGCTGTTTTTT,CASSQSLGLAGGPGTGELFF
.,TRBV5-1,many,TRBJ2-2,TGCGCCAGCAGCTTACCGGGACGAAAAACCGGGGAGCTGTTTTTT,CASSLPGRKTGELFF
.,TRBV5-6,many,TRBJ2-7,TGTGCCAGCAGCTTAGCGATAAGCTCCTACGAGCAGTACTTC,CASSLAISSYEQYF
TRBD2,TRBV27,.,TRBJ2-1,TGTGCCAGCAGTTCGACTAGCGGGGCTTTCCCCTCCTACAATGAGCAGTTCTTC,CASSSTSGAFPSYNEQFF
TRBD1,TRBV18,few,TRBJ2-1,TGTGCCAGCTCACACCGGGACAGCAATGAGCAGTTCTTC,CASSHRDSNEQFF
TRBD1,TRBV5-1,many,TRBJ2-7,TGCGCCAGCAGCTTGGCGGGACAGACCTACGAGCAGTACTTC,CASSLAGQTYEQYF
.,TRBV7-2,many,TRBJ1-5,TGTGCCAGCAGCTTAGGCCTCAATAGCAATCAGCCCCAGCATTTT,CASSLGLNSNQPQHF
.,TRBV7-9,.,TRBJ2-2,TGTGCCAGCAGCTTAGCTGCTGGGGACACCGGGGAGCTGTTTTTT,CASSLAAGDTGELFF
.,TRBV15,many,TRBJ2-7,TGTGCCACCAGCAGAGATCTGGAATACGAGCAGTACTTC,CATSRDLEYEQYF
.,TRBV5-1,many,TRBJ2-2,TGCGCCAGCAGCCCTAACAGGGTGGGTGGCACCGGGGAGCTGTTTTTT,CASSPNRVGGTGELFF
.,TRBV12-3/TRBV12-4,.,TRBJ2-2,TGTGCCAGCAGGGGGCAGTGGACCGGGGAGCTGTTTTTT,CASRGQWTGELFF
.,TRBV12-3/TRBV12-4,many,TRBJ1-3,TGTGCCAGCAGTATCGGGGCGCCGGCGGGAAACACCATATATTTT,CASSIGAPAGNTIYF
TRBD1,TRBV29-1,many,TRBJ1-2,TGCAGCGCATTGGAGGGGGCCCTCATCTATGGCTACACCTTC,CSALEGALIYGYTF
.,TRBV25-1,many,TRBJ2-2,TGTGCCAGCAGAGACCCCTCCGGGGAGCTGTTTTTT,CASRDPSGELFF
.,TRBV7-8,many,TRBJ2-7,TGTGCCAGCAGCTTGAAACGAAACAGGCTTAGCTCCTACGAGCAGTACTTC,CASSLKRNRLSSYEQYF
TRBD1,TRBV11-2,.,TRBJ1-2,TGTGCCAGCAGCTTAGGACCATCGGGACAGGGATCCTATGGCTACACCTTC,CASSLGPSGQGSYGYTF
.,TRBV5-1,many,TRBJ2-2,TGCGCCAGCAGCCGGGGCGATTCGAACACCGGGGAGCTGTTTTTT,CASSRGDSNTGELFF
.,TRBV2,.,TRBJ2-2,TGTGCCAGCAGTGGTGGTTTCACCGGGGAGCTGTTTTTT,CASSGGFTGELFF
.,TRBV27,few,TRBJ2-7,TGTGCCAGCAGCCTCCTTGCGTCAGATCACGAGCAGTACTTC,CASSLLASDHEQYF
.,TRBV7-9,many,TRBJ2-5,TGTGCCAGCAGCGATCGCCAGGGGTTAGAGACCCAGTACTTC,CASSDRQGLETQYF
.,TRBV3-1,medium-sized,TRBJ2-1,TGTGCCAGCAGCCAAACCAACACGGGCAATGAGCAGTTCTTC,CASSQTNTGNEQFF
TRBD1,TRBV7-2,few,TRBJ1-2,TGTGCCAGCAGCTTATACAGGGGGACTAACTATGGCTACACCTTC,CASSLYRGTNYGYTF
.,TRBV5-6,.,TRBJ2-1,TGTGCCACCAGCTTGGCAGCTTACAATGAGCAGTTCTTC,CATSLAAYNEQFF
TRBD2,TRBV7-6,few,TRBJ2-1,TGTGCCAGCAGCGAGACTAGCGGCCTCGTGGATGAGCAGTTCTTC,CASSETSGLVDEQFF
.,TRBV11-1,many,TRBJ2-1,TGTGCCAGCAGCTCCCAGGAGGGTCGGGGAGGCTCCTACAATGAGCAGTTCTTC,CASSSQEGRGGSYNEQFF
.,TRBV27,few,TRBJ1-1,TGTGCCAGCAGTTGGGGGGGGCAGCCGCGATCTGAAGCTTTCTTT,CASSWGGQPRSEAFF
.,TRBV12-3/TRBV12-4,.,TRBJ1-6,TGTGTCAGCAATTGGGGGAATTCACCCCTCCACTTT,CVSNWGNSPLHF
.,TRBV24-1,.,TRBJ2-1,TGTGCCACCAGTGAGCCCGCCCCTAGCGACAATGAGCAGTTCTTC,CATSEPAPSDNEQFF
TRBD2,TRBV12-3/TRBV12-4,few,TRBJ2-1,TGTGCCAGCAGTTTAACGGGGGGGATTCATGATGAGCAGTTCTTC,CASSLTGGIHDEQFF
.,TRBV28,few,TRBJ1-2,TGTGCCAGCAGTTTATTAGACTATGGCTACACCTTC,CASSLLDYGYTF